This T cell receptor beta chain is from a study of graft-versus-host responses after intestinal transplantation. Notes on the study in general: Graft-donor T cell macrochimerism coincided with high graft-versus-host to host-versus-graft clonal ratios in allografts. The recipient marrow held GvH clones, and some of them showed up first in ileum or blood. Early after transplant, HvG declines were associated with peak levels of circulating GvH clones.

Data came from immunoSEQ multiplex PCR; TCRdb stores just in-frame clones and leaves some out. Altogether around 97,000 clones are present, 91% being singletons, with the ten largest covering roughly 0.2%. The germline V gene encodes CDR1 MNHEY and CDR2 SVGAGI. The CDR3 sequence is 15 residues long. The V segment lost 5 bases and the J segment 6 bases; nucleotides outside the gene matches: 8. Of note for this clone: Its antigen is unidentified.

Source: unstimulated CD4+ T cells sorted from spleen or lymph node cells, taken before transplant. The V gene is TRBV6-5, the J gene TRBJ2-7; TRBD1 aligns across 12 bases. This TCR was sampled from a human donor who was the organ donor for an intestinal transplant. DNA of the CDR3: TGTGCCAGCAGTCAAAGGGACAGGGGGCGTCGCGAGCAGTACTTC. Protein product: CASSQRDRGRREQYF.